This paragraph covers one T cell receptor beta chain sequence. This clone's antigen is unknown. There are no base qualities to consult, and no much larger clone falls within one base. Each collaborating institution followed its own protocols to collect whole blood in K2EDTA tubes. For TCRbeta analysis, collaborators shipped samples as frozen whole blood, isolated PBMCs, or DNA extracted from either of those sample types. The germline V gene (reference sequence) sets CDR1 to MNHEY and CDR2 to SMNVEV. From cysteine to phenylalanine, the CDR3 is 14 amino acids long. Solely the CDR3 DNA is kept, with 42 bases framed from the first base. Trimming costs V 5 bases and J 0 bases, and their ends lie 10 bases apart. The sample belongs to a study of blood T cell repertoires in COVID-19 (dated by TCRdb to the early 2020s). Turning to the overall study: Samples covering the acute and convalescent phases of COVID-19 were provided by collaborators in the United States, Italy and Spain. The material from the prospective study consisted of cDNA or gDNA derived from T cells, B-cell-depleted T cells, or PBMCs. Subjects who had been exposed to COVID-19, were actively infected with it, or had recovered from it provided the deeply sampled blood TCRbeta repertoires that made up the dataset. Samples came from the ongoing ImmuneRACE study (first 160 participants) plus 1,254 subjects from 6 global collaborators. Where available, HLA class I and class II types were obtained from metadata supplied by the sample provider rather than from assay-based typing. Sample metadata almost always included a de-identified subject ID, COVID-19 status, age in years and sex. The repertoires were released in a freely available public database intended as a resource for research on the immune response to SARS-CoV-2.

The immunoSEQ Assay, a bias-controlled multiplex PCR, was used to amplify TCRbeta CDR3 regions from genomic DNA. The study's processing was this. The number of nucleated cells in each sample was estimated by amplification of reference gene primers within the assay. To quantify the absolute abundance of each unique TCRbeta CDR3 rearrangement, sequence reads were collapsed and filtered. For each sample, productive Simpson clonality was calculated as the square root of Simpson's diversity index over productive rearrangements. This immuneACCESS table, as held by TCRdb, lists in-frame sequences with V and J called but not all clones. Of the missing ones, under half trace to an unresolved V gene in checked studies; the others have no known cause. From that table come the V and J calls and clone size; the DNA was used to work out D and trimming. The sample yields roughly 98,000 clones; about 81% were counted once. About an eighth of the sample goes to the ten largest clones.

What the work shows at the level of the full study, not this receptor alone: The amount of clinical and demographic metadata varied by source and participant and was provided uncurated.

Specimen: peripheral blood. The TCR sequence derives from a human donor in a cohort sampled during active COVID-19. The sequence joins TRBV27 to TRBJ1-1, with the D gene not clear enough to name. The CDR3 in this case is CASSLGHMNTEAFF. In nucleotides, the sequence is TGTGCCAGCAGTCTAGGCCACATGAACACTGAAGCTTTCTTT.